Included here is one T cell receptor (beta chain) sequence, with context. The CDR3 covers 15 residues. V was clipped by 3 bases and J by 8 bases, with 17 bases between them. Germline values: CDR1 SGHTA, CDR2 FQGNSA. The record originates from a study of shared clonotypes between healthy human individuals. Data came from immunoSEQ multiplex PCR; TCRdb stores just in-frame clones and leaves some out. Seen here are under 850,000 clones, roughly 72% observed once, and the top ten hold about 1.7%. The gene calls are TRBV7-2 and TRBJ2-1; no clear D. The receptor comes from a woman aged 25 to 39 in good health. Sequenced material: memory CD4+ T cells sorted from blood. Subset specified: CD45RA-negative fraction. The CDR3 DNA sequence: TGTGCCAGCAGCTTTCTAGTGAACTTCGTCGATGAGCAGTTCTTC. It encodes CASSFLVNFVDEQFF.